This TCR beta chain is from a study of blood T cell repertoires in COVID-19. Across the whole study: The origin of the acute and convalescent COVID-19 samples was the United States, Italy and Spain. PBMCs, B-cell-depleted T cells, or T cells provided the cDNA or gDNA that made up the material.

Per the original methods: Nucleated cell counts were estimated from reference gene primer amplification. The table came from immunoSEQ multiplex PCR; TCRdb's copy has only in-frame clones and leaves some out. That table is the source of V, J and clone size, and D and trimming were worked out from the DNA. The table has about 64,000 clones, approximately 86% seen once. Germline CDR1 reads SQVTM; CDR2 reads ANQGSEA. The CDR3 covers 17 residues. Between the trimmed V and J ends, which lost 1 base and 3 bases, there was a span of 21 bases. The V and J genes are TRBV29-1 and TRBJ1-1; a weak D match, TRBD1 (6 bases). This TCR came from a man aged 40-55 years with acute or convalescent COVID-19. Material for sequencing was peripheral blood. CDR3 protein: CSVEALPNREGYTEAFF. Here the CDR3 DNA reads TGCAGCGTTGAAGCTTTACCAAACAGGGAAGGGTACACTGAAGCTTTCTTT.